The rows below give T cell receptor beta chains drawn from one sample of a study of cytomegalovirus exposure and HLA in healthy donors. Libraries were prepared by immunoSEQ multiplex PCR; TCRdb keeps only in-frame clonotypes and omits some of them. The table has about 140,000 clones, approximately 78% seen once. The sample comprised PBMCs. The receptor source for this set is a woman between 40 and 50 years old in good health and CMV-seropositive. Each CDR3 is given with its conserved first and last residue. D genes are given only for firm matches. A clone size is listed for some rows: how often the clone was seen (once, few, many), or a class if it is expanded.

TRBV4-2	TRBD2	NA	16	TRBJ2-1	CASSPTTSGGYNEQFF	TGTGCCAGCAGCCCTACGACTAGCGGGGGTTACAATGAGCAGTTCTTC
TRBV5-4	NA	NA	14	TRBJ1-1	CASSLREKNTEAFF	TGTGCCAGTAGCCTGCGAGAGAAGAACACTGAAGCTTTCTTT
TRBV21-1	NA	NA	14	TRBJ2-7	CASSVGRRPYEQYF	TGTGCCAGCAGCGTTGGGCGCCGGCCCTACGAGCAGTACTTC
TRBV2	TRBD1	NA	16	TRBJ1-5	CASSGWTGGSNQPQHF	TGTGCCAGCAGCGGCTGGACAGGGGGAAGCAATCAGCCCCAGCATTTT
TRBV13	TRBD2	NA	16	TRBJ2-2	CASSGGLAGGPQELFF	TGTGCCAGCAGCGGGGGACTAGCGGGAGGGCCGCAGGAACTGTTTTTT
TRBV27	NA	NA	14	TRBJ1-1	CASSLYGSRTEAFF	TGTGCCAGCAGTTTATATGGTTCGAGGACTGAAGCTTTCTTT
TRBV4-3	TRBD1	few	15	TRBJ1-1	CASNQGGRGQTEAFF	TGCGCCAGCAACCAAGGGGGCAGGGGTCAAACTGAAGCTTTCTTT
TRBV6-5	NA	few	12	TRBJ1-1	CASSSRGTEAFF	TGTGCCAGCAGTTCCCGGGGGACTGAAGCTTTCTTT
TRBV5-1	NA	NA	15	TRBJ1-1	CASSVATVGDTEAFF	TGCGCCAGCAGCGTCGCGACAGTTGGGGACACTGAAGCTTTCTTT
TRBV18	TRBD1	few	15	TRBJ1-1	CASSPGTGRSTEAFF	TGTGCCAGCTCACCGGGGACAGGGCGGAGCACTGAAGCTTTCTTT
TRBV5-1	NA	NA	14	TRBJ2-4	CASSPAAGKNIQYF	TGCGCCAGCAGCCCGGCGGCGGGAAAAAACATTCAGTACTTC
TRBV30	NA	NA	13	TRBJ2-5	CAWVRGPPGAQYF	TGTGCCTGGGTGAGGGGCCCCCCGGGGGCCCAGTACTTC
TRBV7-3	TRBD2	NA	16	TRBJ2-3	CASRTPSGGSTDTQYF	TGTGCCAGCAGGACTCCTAGCGGGGGAAGCACAGATACGCAGTATTTT
TRBV28	TRBD2	NA	16	TRBJ2-1	CASSLTLAGDHNEQFF	TGTGCCAGCAGTCTCACACTAGCGGGAGATCACAATGAGCAGTTCTTC
TRBV19	NA	NA	17	TRBJ1-4	CASSILPRGSTNEKLFF	TGTGCCAGTAGTATTTTACCCCGGGGGAGTACTAATGAAAAACTGTTTTTT
TRBV4-1	NA	few	18	TRBJ1-4	CASSQARSRPLTDEKLFF	TGCGCCAGCAGCCAAGCCCGGAGCCGTCCTCTTACGGATGAAAAACTGTTTTTT
TRBV15	TRBD2	NA	15	TRBJ2-5	CATSRETSGSETQYF	TGTGCCACCAGCAGAGAGACTAGCGGGAGTGAGACCCAGTACTTC
TRBV6-1	NA	NA	15	TRBJ1-4	CASVTVPTTNEKLFF	TGTGCCAGCGTCACAGTACCAACAACTAATGAAAAACTGTTTTTT
TRBV29-1	TRBD2	NA	15	TRBJ2-2	CSVSGLAGSTGELFF	TGCAGCGTCTCGGGACTAGCGGGTAGCACCGGGGAGCTGTTTTTT
TRBV12-1	NA	NA	15	TRBJ2-2	CASSFSGRNTGELFF	TGTGCCAGCAGCTTTAGCGGGAGGAACACCGGGGAGCTGTTTTTT
TRBV2	NA	NA	12	TRBJ2-3	CARSWGVDTQYF	TGTGCCAGGTCCTGGGGGGTAGATACGCAGTATTTT
TRBV5-6	TRBD1	NA	15	TRBJ2-3	CASSLQGARTDTQYF	TGTGCCAGCAGCCTGCAGGGGGCTCGCACAGATACGCAGTATTTT